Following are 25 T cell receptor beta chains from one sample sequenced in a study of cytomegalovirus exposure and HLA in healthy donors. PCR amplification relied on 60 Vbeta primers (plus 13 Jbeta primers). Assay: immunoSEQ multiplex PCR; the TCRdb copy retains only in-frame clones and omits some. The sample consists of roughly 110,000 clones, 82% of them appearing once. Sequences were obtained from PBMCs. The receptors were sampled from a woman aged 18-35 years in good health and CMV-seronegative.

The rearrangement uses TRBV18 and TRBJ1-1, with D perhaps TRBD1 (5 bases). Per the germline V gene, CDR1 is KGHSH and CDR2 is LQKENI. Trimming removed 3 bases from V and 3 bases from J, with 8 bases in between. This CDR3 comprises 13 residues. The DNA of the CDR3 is TGTGCCAGCTCACCTTTACAGGACACTGAAGCTTTCTTT. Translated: CASSPLQDTEAFF.

The CDR3 loop is CASSCDREKTDTQYF. The CDR3 DNA sequence: TGTGCCAGCAGTTGCGACAGGGAAAAAACAGATACGCAGTATTTT. The rearrangement uses TRBV27 and TRBJ2-3; TRBD1 matches 7 bases. CDR1 is MNHEY, CDR2 SMNVEV, per germline (reference sequence). Trimming cost V 4 bases and J 3 bases; bases outside gene matches: 7. The length of the CDR3 is 15 residues.

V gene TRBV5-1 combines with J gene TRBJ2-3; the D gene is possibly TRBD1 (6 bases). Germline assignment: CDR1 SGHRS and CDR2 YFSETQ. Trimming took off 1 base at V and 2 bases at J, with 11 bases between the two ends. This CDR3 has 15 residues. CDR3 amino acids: CASSLLGHITDTQYF. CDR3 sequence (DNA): TGCGCCAGCAGCTTGTTGGGACACATCACAGATACGCAGTATTTT.

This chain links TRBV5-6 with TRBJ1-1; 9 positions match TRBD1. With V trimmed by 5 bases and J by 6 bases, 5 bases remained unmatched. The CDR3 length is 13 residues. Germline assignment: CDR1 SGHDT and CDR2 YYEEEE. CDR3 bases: TGTGCCAGCAGGCCCCGGGACAGGGCTGAAGCTTTCTTT. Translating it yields CASRPRDRAEAFF. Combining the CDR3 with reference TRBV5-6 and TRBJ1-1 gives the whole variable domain DAGVTQSPTHLIKTRGQQVTLRCSPKSGHDTVSWYQQALGQGPQFIFQYYEEEERQRGNFPDRFSGHQFPNYSSELNVNALLLGDSALYLCASRPRDRAEAFFGQGTRLTVV.

CDR3: CASSGVRGPLHF. The DNA for the CDR3 is TGTGCCAGCAGCGGTGTTAGGGGACCCCTCCACTTT. V usage is TRBV9 and J usage is TRBJ1-6, with a possible D match to TRBD1 (5 bases). V was pared by 3 bases and J by 12 bases, with 10 bases between. Germline CDR1 SGDLS, CDR2 YYNGEE. The CDR3 contains 12 residues.

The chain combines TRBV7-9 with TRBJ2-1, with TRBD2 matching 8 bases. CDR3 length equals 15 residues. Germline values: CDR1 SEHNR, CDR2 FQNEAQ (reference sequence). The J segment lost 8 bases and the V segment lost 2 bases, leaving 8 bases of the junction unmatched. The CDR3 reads CASSLPAGAMDEQFF. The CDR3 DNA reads TGTGCCAGCAGCTTACCAGCGGGAGCAATGGATGAGCAGTTCTTC. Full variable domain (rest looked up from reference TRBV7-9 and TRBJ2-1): DTGVSQNPRHKITKRGQNVTFRCDPISEHNRLYWYRQTLGQGPEFLTYFQNEAQLEKSRLLSDRFSAERPKGSFSTLEIQRTEQGDSAMYLCASSLPAGAMDEQFFGPGTRLTVL.

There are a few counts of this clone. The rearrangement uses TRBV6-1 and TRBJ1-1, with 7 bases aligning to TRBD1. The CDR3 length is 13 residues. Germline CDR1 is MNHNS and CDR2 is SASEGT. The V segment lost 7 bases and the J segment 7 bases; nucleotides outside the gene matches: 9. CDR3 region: CASKTGPVVEAFF. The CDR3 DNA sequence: TGTGCCAGCAAGACAGGGCCCGTGGTTGAAGCTTTCTTT.

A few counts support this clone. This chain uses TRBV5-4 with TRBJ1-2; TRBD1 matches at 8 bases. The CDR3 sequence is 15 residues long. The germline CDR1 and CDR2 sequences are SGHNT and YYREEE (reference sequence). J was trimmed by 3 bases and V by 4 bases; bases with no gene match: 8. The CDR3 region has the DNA TGTGCCAGCAGCCCGCCAGGGGGCGCGTACTATGGCTACACCTTC. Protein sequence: CASSPPGGAYYGYTF.

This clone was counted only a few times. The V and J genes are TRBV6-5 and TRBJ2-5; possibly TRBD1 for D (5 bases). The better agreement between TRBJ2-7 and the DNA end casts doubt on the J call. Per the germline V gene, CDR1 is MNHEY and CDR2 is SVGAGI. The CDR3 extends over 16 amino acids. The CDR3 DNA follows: TGTGCCAGCAGTTACTCGCCCTTCTCGTCAGGGTACGAGCAGTACTTC. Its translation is CASSYSPFSSGYEQYF.

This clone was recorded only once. The CDR3 loop reads CASSIVGEAFF. The CDR3 region has the DNA TGTGCCAGTAGTATTGTCGGTGAAGCTTTCTTT. The V call is TRBV19, the J call TRBJ1-1, with D hard to call. V dropped 3 bases and J dropped 7 bases, with 6 bases sitting between them. CDR1 is LNHDA and CDR2 is SQIVND in the germline V gene (reference sequence). The CDR3 runs 11 residues. The full variable domain, in which reference TRBV19 and TRBJ1-1 provide the parts outside the CDR3, is DGGITQSPKYLFRKEGQNVTLSCEQNLNHDAMYWYRQDPGQGLRLIYYSQIVNDFQKGDIAEGYSVSREKKESFPLTVTSAQKNPTAFYLCASSIVGEAFFGQGTRLTVV.

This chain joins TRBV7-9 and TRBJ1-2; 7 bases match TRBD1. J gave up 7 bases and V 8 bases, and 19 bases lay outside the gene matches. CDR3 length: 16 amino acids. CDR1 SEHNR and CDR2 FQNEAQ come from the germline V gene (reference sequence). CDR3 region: CASGQGQVGSKAGYTF. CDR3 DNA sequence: TGTGCCAGCGGACAAGGACAGGTCGGGTCGAAAGCTGGCTACACCTTC.

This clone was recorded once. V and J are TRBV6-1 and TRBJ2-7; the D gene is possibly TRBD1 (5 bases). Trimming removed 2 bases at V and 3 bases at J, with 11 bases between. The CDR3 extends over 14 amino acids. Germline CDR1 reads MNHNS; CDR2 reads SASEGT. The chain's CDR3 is CASSEYWGSYEQYF. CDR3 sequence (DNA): TGTGCCAGCAGTGAATATTGGGGCAGCTACGAGCAGTACTTC.

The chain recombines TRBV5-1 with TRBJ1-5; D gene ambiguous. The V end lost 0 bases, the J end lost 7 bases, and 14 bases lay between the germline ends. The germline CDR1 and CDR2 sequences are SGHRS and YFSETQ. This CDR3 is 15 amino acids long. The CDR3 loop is CASSLDAPGDQPQHF. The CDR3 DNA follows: TGCGCCAGCAGCTTGGATGCCCCTGGAGACCAGCCCCAGCATTTT.

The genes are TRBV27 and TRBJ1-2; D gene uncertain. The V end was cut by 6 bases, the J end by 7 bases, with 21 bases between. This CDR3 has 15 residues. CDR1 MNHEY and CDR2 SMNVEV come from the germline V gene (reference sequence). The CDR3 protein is CASREGGWTEGGYTF. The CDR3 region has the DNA TGTGCCAGCAGAGAAGGAGGATGGACGGAGGGTGGCTACACCTTC.

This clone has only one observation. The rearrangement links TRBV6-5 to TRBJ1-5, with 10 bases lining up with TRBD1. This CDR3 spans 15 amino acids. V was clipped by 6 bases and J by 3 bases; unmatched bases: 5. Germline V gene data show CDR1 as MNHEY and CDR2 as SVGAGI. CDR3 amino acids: CASRTGTGVNQPQHF. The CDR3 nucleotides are TGTGCCAGCAGGACCGGGACAGGGGTCAATCAGCCCCAGCATTTT.

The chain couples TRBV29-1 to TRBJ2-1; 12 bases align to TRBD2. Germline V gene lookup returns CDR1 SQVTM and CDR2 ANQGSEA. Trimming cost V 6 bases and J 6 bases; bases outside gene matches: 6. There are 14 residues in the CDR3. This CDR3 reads CSVRLAGGPNEQFF. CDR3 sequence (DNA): TGCAGCGTCCGTCTAGCGGGAGGGCCCAATGAGCAGTTCTTC.

The CDR3 DNA reads TGTGCCAGCAGTATTCAGGAATACCTATACAATGAGCAGTTCTTC. Its protein is CASSIQEYLYNEQFF. The chain couples TRBV7-9 to TRBJ2-1; D gene ambiguous. This CDR3 region has 15 residues. Trimming pared 6 bases from V and 4 bases from J, leaving 16 bases between. Germline V lookup: CDR1 SEHNR, CDR2 FQNEAQ (reference sequence). Using reference TRBV7-9 and TRBJ2-1 for the parts outside the CDR3, the full variable domain is DTGVSQNPRHKITKRGQNVTFRCDPISEHNRLYWYRQTLGQGPEFLTYFQNEAQLEKSRLLSDRFSAERPKGSFSTLEIQRTEQGDSAMYLCASSIQEYLYNEQFFGPGTRLTVL.

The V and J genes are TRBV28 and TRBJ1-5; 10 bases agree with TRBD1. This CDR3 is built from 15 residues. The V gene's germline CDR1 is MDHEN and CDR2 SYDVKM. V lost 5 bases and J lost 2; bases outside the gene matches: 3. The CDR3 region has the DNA TGTGCCAGCAGTCGTGGGACAGGGGGCAATCAGCCCCAGCATTTT. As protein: CASSRGTGGNQPQHF.

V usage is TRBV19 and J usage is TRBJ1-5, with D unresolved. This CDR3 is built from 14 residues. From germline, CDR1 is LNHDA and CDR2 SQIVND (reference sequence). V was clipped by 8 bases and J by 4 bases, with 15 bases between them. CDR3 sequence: CASALSGRNQPQHF. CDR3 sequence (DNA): TGTGCCAGTGCCCTAAGCGGGAGAAATCAGCCCCAGCATTTT.

In nucleotides, the CDR3 is TGTGCCAGCGGGGGAGCGGGGGGACCCACCGGGGAGCTGTTTTTT. Encoded protein: CASGGAGGPTGELFF. The chain links TRBV6-6 to TRBJ2-2, with 9 bases aligning to TRBD2. CDR3 length equals 15 residues. The V segment lost 8 bases and the J segment 4 bases; nucleotides outside the gene matches: 8. In germline, CDR1 is MNHNY, CDR2 SVGAGI (reference sequence).

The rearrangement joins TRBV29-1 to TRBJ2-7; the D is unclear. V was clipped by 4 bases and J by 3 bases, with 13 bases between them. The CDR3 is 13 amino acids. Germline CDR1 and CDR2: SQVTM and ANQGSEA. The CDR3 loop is CSVGEATGYEQYF. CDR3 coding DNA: TGCAGCGTTGGTGAGGCGACCGGCTACGAGCAGTACTTC.

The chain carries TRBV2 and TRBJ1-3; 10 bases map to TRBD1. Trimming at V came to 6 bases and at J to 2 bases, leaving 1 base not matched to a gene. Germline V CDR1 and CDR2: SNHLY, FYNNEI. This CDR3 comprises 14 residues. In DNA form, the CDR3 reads TGTGCCAGCAGAGGGACAGGGGCTGGAAACACCATATATTTT. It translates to CASRGTGAGNTIYF.

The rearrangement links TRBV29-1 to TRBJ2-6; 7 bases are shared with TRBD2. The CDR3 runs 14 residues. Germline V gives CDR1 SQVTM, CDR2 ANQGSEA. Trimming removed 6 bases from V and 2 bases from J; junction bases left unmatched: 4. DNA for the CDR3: TGCAGCGTGGGGGGGGAGACTGGGGCCAACGTCCTGACTTTC. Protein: CSVGGETGANVLTF.

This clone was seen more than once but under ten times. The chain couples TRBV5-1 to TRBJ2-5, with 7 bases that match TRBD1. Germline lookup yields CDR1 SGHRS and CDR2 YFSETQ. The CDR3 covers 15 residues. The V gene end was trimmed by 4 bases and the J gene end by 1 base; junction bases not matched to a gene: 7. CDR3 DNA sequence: TGCGCCAGCAGCGAAGCCGGGACAGTCCAAGAGACCCAGTACTTC. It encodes CASSEAGTVQETQYF.

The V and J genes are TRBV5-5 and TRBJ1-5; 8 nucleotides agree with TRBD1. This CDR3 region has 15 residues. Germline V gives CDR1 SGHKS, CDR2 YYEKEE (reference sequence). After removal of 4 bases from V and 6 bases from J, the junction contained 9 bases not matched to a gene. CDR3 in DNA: TGTGCCAGCAGCAGAGAGGACAGGGCGATTCAGCCCCAGCATTTT. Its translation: CASSREDRAIQPQHF.